This T cell receptor (beta chain) was found in a study of T-cell reconstitution after alpha-beta-depleted transplantation in children. V was trimmed by 2 bases and J by 1 base, leaving 10 bases between them. Germline CDR1 is SQVTM and CDR2 is ANQGSEA. The CDR3 totals 14 residues. Construction of the TCRbeta library involved unique molecular identifiers. TCRdb recomputed calls from the PCR reads with MiXCR, one row per CDR3 protein. Of 350,000 to 400,000 distinct CDR3 sequences listed, 20% are singletons. This clonotype was counted many times. This chain uses TRBV29-1 with TRBJ2-3, with a possible D match to TRBD2 (5 bases). The sequence came from a human donor who donated a stem cell graft to a child with acute myeloid leukemia. Sample: PBMCs from the stem cell graft donor, taken from the stem cell graft. CDR3: CSVERGFGTDTQYF. The CDR3 DNA is TGCAGCGTTGAACGGGGATTCGGCACAGATACGCAGTATTTT.